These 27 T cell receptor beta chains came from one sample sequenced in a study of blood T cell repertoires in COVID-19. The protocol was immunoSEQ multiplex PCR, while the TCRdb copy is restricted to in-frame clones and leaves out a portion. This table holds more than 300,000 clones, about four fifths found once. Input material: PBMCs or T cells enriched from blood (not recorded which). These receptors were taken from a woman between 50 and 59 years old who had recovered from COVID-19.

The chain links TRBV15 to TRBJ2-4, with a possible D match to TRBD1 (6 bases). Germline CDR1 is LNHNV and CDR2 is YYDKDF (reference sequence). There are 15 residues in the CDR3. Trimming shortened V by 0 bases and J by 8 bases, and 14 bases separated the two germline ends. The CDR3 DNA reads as TGTGCCACCAGCAGAGATATTGGGGGCGCGGACATTCAGTACTTC. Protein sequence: CATSRDIGGADIQYF.

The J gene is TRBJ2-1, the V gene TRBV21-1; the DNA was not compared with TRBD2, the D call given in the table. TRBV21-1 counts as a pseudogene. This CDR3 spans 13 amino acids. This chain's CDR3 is CASSKAAGVGQFF. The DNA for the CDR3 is TGTGCCAGCAGCAAAGCGGCGGGAGTCGGGCAGTTCTTC.

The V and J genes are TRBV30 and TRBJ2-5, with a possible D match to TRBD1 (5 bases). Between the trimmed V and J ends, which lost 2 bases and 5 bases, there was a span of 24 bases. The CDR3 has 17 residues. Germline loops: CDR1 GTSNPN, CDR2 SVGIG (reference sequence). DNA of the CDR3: TGTGCCTGGAGTCAGGGAATTGACTCGTACCTGAGGGAGACCCAGTACTTC. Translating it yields CAWSQGIDSYLRETQYF. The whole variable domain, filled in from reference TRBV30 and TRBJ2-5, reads SQTIHQWPATLVQPVGSPLSLECTVEGTSNPNLYWYRQAAGRGLQLLFYSVGIGQISSEVPQNLSASRPQDRQFILSSKKLLLSDSGFYLCAWSQGIDSYLRETQYFGPGTRLLVL.

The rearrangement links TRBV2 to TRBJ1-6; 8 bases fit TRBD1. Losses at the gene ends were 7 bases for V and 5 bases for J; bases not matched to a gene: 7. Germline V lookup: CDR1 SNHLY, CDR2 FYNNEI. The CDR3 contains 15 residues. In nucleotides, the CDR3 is TGTGCCAGCACTATCACAGGGGGGAATAATTCACCCCTCCACTTT. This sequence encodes CASTITGGNNSPLHF.

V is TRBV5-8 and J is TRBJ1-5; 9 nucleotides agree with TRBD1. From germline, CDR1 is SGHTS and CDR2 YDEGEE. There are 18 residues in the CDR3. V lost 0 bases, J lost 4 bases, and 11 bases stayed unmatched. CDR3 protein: CASSLVLGQGKGNQPQHF. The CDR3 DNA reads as TGTGCCAGCAGCTTGGTACTGGGACAGGGTAAGGGGAATCAGCCCCAGCATTTT.

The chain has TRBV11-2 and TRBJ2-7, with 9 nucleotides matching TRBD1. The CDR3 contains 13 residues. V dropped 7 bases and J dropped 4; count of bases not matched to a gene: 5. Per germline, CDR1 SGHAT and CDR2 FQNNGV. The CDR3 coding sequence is TGTGCCAGCACCCGGGACAGGGATTACGAGCAGTACTTC. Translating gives CASTRDRDYEQYF.

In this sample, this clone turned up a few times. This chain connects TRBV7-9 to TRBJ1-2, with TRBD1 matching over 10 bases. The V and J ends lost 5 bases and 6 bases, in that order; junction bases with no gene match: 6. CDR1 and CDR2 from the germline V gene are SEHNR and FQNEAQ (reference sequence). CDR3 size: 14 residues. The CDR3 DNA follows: TGTGCCAGCAGCGGACAGGACAGGGGGAATGGCTACACCTTC. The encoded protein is CASSGQDRGNGYTF.

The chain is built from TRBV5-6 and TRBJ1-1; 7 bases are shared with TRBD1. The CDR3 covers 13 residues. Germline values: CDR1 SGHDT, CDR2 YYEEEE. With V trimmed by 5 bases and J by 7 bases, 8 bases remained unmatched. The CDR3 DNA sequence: TGTGCCAGCAGGCCTAGGGGGCGCGATGAAGCTTTCTTT. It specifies CASRPRGRDEAFF.

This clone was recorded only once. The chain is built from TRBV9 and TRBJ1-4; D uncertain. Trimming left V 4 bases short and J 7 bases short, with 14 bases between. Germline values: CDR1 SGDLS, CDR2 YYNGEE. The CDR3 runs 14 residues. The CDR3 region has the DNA TGTGCCAGCAGCCCTTCTCCTACCGGTGAAAAACTGTTTTTT. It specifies CASSPSPTGEKLFF.

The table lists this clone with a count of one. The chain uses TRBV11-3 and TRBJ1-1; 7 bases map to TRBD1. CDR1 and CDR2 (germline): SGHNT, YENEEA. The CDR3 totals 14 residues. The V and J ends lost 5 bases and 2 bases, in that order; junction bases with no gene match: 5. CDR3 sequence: CASSRDSGNTEAFF. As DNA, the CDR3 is TGTGCCAGCAGCCGGGACAGCGGCAACACTGAAGCTTTCTTT.

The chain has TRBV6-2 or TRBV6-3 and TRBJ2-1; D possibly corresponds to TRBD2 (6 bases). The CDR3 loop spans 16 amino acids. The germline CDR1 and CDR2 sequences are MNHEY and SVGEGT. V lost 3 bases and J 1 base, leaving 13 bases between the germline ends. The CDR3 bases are TGTGCCAGCAGTTATTCGGGGCGGGGTTCCTACAATGAGCAGTTCTTC. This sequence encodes CASSYSGRGSYNEQFF.

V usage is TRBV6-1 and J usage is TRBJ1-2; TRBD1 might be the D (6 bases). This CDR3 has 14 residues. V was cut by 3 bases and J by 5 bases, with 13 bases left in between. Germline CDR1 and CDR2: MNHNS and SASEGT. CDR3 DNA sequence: TGTGCCAGCAGTGAGGTAGGGGACACATATGGCTACACCTTC. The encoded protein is CASSEVGDTYGYTF.

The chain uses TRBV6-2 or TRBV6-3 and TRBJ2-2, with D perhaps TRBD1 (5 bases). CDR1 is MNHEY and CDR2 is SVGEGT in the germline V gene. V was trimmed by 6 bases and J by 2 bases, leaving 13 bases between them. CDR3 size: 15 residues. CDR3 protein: CASSFRTPNTGELFF. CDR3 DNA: TGTGCCAGCAGCTTCCGGACACCTAACACCGGGGAGCTGTTTTTT.

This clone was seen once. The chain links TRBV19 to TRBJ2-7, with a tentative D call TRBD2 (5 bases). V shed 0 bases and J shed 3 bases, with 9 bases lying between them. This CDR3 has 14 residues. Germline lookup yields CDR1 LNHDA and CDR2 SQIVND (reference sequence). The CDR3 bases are TGTGCCAGTAGTATAGAGTGGGGAGACTACGAGCAGTACTTC. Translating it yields CASSIEWGDYEQYF.

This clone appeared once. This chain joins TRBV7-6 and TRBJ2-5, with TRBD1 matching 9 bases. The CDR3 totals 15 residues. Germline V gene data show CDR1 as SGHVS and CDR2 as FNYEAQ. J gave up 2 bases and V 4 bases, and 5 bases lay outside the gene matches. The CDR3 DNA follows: TGTGCCAGCAGCTCCGGGACAGGGCGACAAGAGACCCAGTACTTC. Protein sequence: CASSSGTGRQETQYF.

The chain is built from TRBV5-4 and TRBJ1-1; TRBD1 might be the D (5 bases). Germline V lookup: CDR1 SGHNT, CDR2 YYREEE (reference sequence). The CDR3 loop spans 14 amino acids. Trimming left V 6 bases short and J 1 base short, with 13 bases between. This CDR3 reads CASTGGRKNTEAFF. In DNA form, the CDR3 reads TGTGCCAGCACCGGGGGACGGAAGAACACTGAAGCTTTCTTT.

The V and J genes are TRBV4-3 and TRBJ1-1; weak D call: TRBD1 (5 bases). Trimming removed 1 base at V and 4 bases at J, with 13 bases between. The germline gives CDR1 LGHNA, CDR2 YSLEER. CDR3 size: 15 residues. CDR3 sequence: CASSQAGRGGTEAFF. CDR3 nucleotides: TGCGCCAGCAGCCAAGCGGGGCGCGGGGGCACTGAAGCTTTCTTT.

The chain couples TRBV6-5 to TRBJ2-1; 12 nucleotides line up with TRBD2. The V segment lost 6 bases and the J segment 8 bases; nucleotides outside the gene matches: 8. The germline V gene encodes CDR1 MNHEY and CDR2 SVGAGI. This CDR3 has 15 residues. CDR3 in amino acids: CASSGLAGGGHEQFF. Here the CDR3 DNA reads TGTGCCAGCAGCGGTCTAGCGGGAGGGGGCCATGAGCAGTTCTTC.

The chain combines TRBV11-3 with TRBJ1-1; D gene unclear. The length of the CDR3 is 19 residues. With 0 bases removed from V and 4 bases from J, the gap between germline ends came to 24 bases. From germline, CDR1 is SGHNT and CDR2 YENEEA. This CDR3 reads CASSLDPGSHSERVTEAFF. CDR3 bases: TGTGCCAGCAGCTTAGATCCCGGGAGCCACAGCGAACGGGTCACTGAAGCTTTCTTT.

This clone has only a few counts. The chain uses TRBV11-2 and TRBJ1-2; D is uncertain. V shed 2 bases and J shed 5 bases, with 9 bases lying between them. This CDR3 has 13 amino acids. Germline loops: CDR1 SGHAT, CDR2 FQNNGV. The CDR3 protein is CASSLSIEYGYTF. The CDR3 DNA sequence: TGTGCCAGCAGCTTAAGCATCGAATATGGCTACACCTTC. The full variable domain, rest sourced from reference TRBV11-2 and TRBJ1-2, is EAGVAQSPRYKIIEKRQSVAFWCNPISGHATLYWYQQILGQGPKLLIQFQNNGVVDDSQLPKDRFSAERLKGVDSTLKIQPAKLEDSAVYLCASSLSIEYGYTFGSGTRLTVV.

The CDR3 protein is CASSIRGTGVVTEAFF. The CDR3 coding sequence is TGTGCCAGTAGTATAAGGGGGACAGGGGTAGTCACTGAAGCTTTCTTT. The J gene is TRBJ1-1, the V gene TRBV19; 10 bases are shared with TRBD1. J gave up 4 bases and V 2 bases, and 7 bases lay outside the gene matches. The germline V gene encodes CDR1 LNHDA and CDR2 SQIVND (reference sequence). The CDR3 sequence is 16 residues long.

This chain's CDR3 is CASSINGVGNTIYF. The CDR3 DNA reads as TGTGCCAGTAGTATAAACGGGGTTGGAAACACCATATATTTT. J is TRBJ1-3 and V is TRBV19; D unresolved. Per germline, CDR1 LNHDA and CDR2 SQIVND (reference sequence). CDR3 length equals 14 residues. Trimming pared 2 bases from V and 3 bases from J, leaving 8 bases between.

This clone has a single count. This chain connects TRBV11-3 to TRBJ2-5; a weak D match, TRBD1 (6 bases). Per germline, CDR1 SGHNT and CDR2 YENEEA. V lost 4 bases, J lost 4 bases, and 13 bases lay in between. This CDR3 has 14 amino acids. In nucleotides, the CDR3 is TGTGCCAGCAGCTCCAAGGAAGGGGGAGAGACCCAGTACTTC. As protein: CASSSKEGGETQYF.

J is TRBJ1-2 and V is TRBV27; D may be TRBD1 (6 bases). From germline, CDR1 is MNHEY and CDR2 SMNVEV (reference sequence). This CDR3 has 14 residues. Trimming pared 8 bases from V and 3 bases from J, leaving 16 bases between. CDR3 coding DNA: TGTGCCAGCTGGGGGCCAGGACCGCACTATGGCTACACCTTC. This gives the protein CASWGPGPHYGYTF.

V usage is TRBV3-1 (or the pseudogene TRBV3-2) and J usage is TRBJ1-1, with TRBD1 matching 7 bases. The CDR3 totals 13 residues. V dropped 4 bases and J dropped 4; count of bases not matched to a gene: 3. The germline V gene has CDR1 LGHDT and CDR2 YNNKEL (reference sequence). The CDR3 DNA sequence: TGTGCCAGCAGCCCGACAGGGACCACTGAAGCTTTCTTT. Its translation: CASSPTGTTEAFF.

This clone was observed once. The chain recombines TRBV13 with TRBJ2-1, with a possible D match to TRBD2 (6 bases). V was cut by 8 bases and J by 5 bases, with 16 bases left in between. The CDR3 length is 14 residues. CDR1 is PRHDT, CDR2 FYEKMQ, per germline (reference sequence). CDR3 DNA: TGTGCCAGCGCCTTCCGGCGGGGTCACAATGAGCAGTTCTTC. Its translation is CASAFRRGHNEQFF.

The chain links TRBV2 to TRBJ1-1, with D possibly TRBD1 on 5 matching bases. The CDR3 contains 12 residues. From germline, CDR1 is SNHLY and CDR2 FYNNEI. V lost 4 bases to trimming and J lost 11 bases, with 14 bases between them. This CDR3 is CASSAQGFEAFF. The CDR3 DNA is TGTGCCAGCAGTGCCCAGGGTTTTGAGGCTTTCTTT.